The TCR beta chain described here comes from a study of blood T cell repertoires in COVID-19. Study-level information: PBMCs, B-cell-depleted T cells, or T cells provided the cDNA or gDNA that made up the material.

The Seattle site enrolled patients during active infection and followed them longitudinally. Per the original data handling: Estimates of nucleated cell counts were drawn from the amplification of reference gene primers. TCRdb's table, derived via immunoSEQ multiplex PCR, lists solely in-frame clones and lacks some. V, J and clone size are taken as reported in that table, and D and trimming were inferred from the DNA itself. The table has 150,000 or so clones, more than 80% seen once. The germline V gene encodes CDR1 KGHSH and CDR2 LQKENI. The CDR3 has 14 amino acids. Trimming at V came to 2 bases and at J to 8 bases, leaving 8 bases not matched to a gene.

The source of this sequence is a woman aged 60 to 75 with COVID-19, enrolled during active disease. Material for sequencing was peripheral blood. The rearrangement uses TRBV18 and TRBJ1-1; 7 bases align to TRBD1. The CDR3 loop reads CASSPGGTVSEAFF. The DNA for the CDR3 is TGTGCCAGCTCACCAGGGGGGACAGTATCAGAAGCTTTCTTT.